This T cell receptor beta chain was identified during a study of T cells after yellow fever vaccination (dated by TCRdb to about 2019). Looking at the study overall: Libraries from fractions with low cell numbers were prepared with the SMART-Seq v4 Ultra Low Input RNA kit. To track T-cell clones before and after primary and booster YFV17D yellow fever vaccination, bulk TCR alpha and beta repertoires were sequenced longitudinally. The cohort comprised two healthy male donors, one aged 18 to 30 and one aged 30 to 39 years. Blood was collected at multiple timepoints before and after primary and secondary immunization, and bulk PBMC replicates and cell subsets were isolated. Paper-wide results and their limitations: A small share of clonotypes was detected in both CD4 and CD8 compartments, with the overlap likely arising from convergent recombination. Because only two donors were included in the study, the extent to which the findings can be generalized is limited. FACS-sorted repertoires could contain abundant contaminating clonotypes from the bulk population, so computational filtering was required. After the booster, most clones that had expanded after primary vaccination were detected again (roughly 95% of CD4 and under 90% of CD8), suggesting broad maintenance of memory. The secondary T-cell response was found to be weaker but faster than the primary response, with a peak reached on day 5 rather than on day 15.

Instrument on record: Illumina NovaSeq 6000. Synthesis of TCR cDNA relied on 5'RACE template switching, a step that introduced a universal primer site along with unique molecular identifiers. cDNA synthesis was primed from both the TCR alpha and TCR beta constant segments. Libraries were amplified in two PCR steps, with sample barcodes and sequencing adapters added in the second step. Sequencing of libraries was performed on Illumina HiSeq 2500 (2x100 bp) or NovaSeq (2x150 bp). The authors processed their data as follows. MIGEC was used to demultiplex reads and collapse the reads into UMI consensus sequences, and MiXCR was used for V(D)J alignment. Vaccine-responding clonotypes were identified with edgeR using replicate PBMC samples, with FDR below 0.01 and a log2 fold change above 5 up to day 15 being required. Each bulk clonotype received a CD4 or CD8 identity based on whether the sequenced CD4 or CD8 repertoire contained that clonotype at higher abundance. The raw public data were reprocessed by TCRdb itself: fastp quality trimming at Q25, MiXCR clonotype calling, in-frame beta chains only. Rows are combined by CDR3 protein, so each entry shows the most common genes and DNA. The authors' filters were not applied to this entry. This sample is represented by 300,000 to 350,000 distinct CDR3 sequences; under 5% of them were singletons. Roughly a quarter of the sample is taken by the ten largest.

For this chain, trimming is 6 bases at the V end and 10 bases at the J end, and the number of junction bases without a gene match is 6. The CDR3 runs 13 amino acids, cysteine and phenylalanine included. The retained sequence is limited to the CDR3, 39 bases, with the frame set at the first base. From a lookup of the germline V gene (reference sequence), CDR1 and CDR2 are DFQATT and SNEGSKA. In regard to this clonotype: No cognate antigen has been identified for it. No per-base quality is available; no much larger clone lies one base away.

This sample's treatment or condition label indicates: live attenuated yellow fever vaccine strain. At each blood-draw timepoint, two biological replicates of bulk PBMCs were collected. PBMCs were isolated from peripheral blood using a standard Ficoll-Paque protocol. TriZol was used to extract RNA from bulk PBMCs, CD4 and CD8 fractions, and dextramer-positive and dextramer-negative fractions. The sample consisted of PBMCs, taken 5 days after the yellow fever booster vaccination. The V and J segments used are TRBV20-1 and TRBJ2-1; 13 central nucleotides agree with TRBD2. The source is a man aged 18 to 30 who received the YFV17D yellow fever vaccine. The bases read TGCAGTGCCGGACTAGCGGGGGATGGGGAGCAGTTCTTC. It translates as CSAGLAGDGEQFF.